A selection of T cell receptor beta chains follows, all from one sample in a study of neurological immune-mediated disorders. TCRdb independently ran MiXCR on the 5' RACE reads; one entry per CDR3 protein. The table shows just under 45,000 distinct CDR3 sequences, with about 12% occurring only once. Sample: PBMCs. The receptors were gathered from a female donor in good health. Both conserved end residues are part of each CDR3. Fields, in order: V gene, J gene, clone size, D gene, CDR3 protein, CDR3 DNA. D genes are given only for firm matches. Clone size is stated in some rows and not others, as once, few, many or a class when expanded.

TRBV7-8	TRBJ1-2	many	.	CASSLLGVRGYTF	TGTGCCAGCAGCTTACTTGGGGTGAGGGGCTACACCTTC
TRBV3-1	TRBJ1-6	many	TRBD1	CASKIQGNASPLHF	TGTGCCAGCAAGATACAGGGGAATGCATCACCCCTCCACTTT
TRBV12-3/TRBV12-4	TRBJ2-3	many	.	CASSFDDSVDTQYF	TGTGCCAGCAGTTTTGATGATTCAGTAGATACGCAGTATTTT
TRBV7-7	TRBJ1-1	many	.	CASSRTDGTEAFF	TGTGCTAGCAGTCGGACCGATGGTACTGAAGCTTTCTTT
TRBV5-1	TRBJ2-3	.	TRBD2	CASSFRAGSTDTQYF	TGCGCCAGCAGCTTCCGAGCGGGGAGCACAGATACGCAGTATTTT
TRBV28	TRBJ2-4	many	.	CASSLSSPLAKNIQYF	TGTGCCAGCAGTTTAAGCAGCCCCCTAGCCAAAAACATTCAGTACTTC
TRBV9	TRBJ1-2	many	TRBD1	CASTQGGYGYTF	TGTGCCAGCACCCAGGGGGGCTATGGCTACACCTTC
TRBV6-5	TRBJ2-1	many	TRBD2	CASRQRLAGHEQFF	TGTGCCAGCAGACAACGACTAGCGGGCCATGAGCAGTTCTTC
TRBV29-1	TRBJ2-1	many	TRBD1	CSEGGQGANEQFF	TGCAGCGAAGGAGGACAGGGGGCCAATGAGCAGTTCTTC
TRBV11-2	TRBJ2-1	once	.	CASSIGEQFF	TGTGCCAGCAGCATAGGTGAGCAGTTCTTC
TRBV6-5	TRBJ2-3	many	TRBD1	CASSYIGTDTDTQYF	TGTGCCAGCAGTTACATCGGGACAGACACAGATACGCAGTATTTT
TRBV5-1	TRBJ2-6	many	.	CASSLVEGHNNVLTF	TGCGCCAGCAGCTTGGTCGAGGGGCACAATAACGTCCTGACTTTC
TRBV7-2	TRBJ2-5	many	.	CASSFRAGQETQYF	TGTGCCAGCAGCTTTCGGGCAGGGCAAGAGACCCAGTACTTC
TRBV10-3	TRBJ2-1	.	.	CAISDGGGGNYNEQFF	TGTGCCATCAGTGACGGTGGCGGGGGCAATTACAATGAGCAGTTCTTC
TRBV6-5	TRBJ2-1	many	TRBD2	CASSPSLSGGNNYNEQFF	TGTGCCAGCAGCCCGAGTCTAAGCGGGGGGAACAACTACAATGAGCAGTTCTTC
TRBV30	TRBJ2-1	many	TRBD2	CAWSEPPKMTSGNRNEQFF	TGTGCCTGGAGTGAGCCTCCCAAGATGACTAGCGGGAATAGGAATGAGCAGTTCTTC
TRBV5-1	TRBJ1-1	many	.	CASSLVGGVTEAFF	TGCGCCAGCAGCTTGGTGGGTGGGGTCACTGAAGCTTTCTTT
TRBV10-3	TRBJ1-2	many	.	CAIKGTVLNYGYTF	TGTGCCATCAAGGGGACCGTCCTTAACTATGGCTACACCTTC
TRBV12-3/TRBV12-4	TRBJ2-7	many	TRBD2	CASSSQAGGAYEQYF	TGTGCCAGCAGTTCCCAAGCGGGAGGCGCCTACGAGCAGTACTTC
TRBV20-1	TRBJ2-1	many	TRBD2	CSARGEGPTGEQFF	TGCAGTGCTAGAGGGGAGGGGCCCACGGGGGAGCAGTTCTTC
TRBV4-1	TRBJ1-3	many	.	CASSLPKGSGNTIYF	TGCGCCAGCAGCCTACCGAAGGGATCTGGAAACACCATATATTTT
TRBV18	TRBJ2-1	many	.	CASSPHAGGDNEQFF	TGTGCCAGCTCACCACACGCCGGAGGGGACAATGAGCAGTTCTTC
TRBV5-1	TRBJ2-7	many	.	CASSRTGYEQYF	TGCGCCAGCAGTCGGACGGGCTACGAGCAGTACTTC
TRBV20-1	TRBJ2-1	many	TRBD2	CSATGGSGTYNEQFF	TGCAGTGCCACGGGGGGAAGCGGAACCTACAATGAGCAGTTCTTC
TRBV4-2	TRBJ2-2	many	.	CASSQGENTGELFF	TGTGCCAGCAGCCAAGGGGAGAACACCGGGGAGCTGTTTTTT
TRBV27	TRBJ2-4	many	.	CASSSPGNLAKNIQYF	TGTGCCAGCAGTTCCCCGGGAAACCTAGCCAAAAACATTCAGTACTTC
TRBV5-1	TRBJ1-1	few	.	CASRGRGGRNTEAFF	TGCGCCAGCAGGGGACGGGGGGGACGGAACACTGAAGCTTTCTTT
TRBV20-1	TRBJ2-1	many	TRBD2	CSARGWGGNEQFF	TGCAGTGCTAGAGGTTGGGGAGGGAATGAGCAGTTCTTC
TRBV6-4	TRBJ2-3	many	TRBD2	CASSSTSGSTDTQYF	TGTGCCAGCAGTTCGACTAGCGGGAGCACAGATACGCAGTATTTT
TRBV5-1	TRBJ2-7	.	.	CPSAYLGEQYF	TGCCCCAGCGCATACTTGGGCGAACAGTACTTC
TRBV3-1	TRBJ2-5	many	.	CASSGGWGQQETQYF	TGTGCCAGCAGCGGCGGGTGGGGACAACAAGAGACCCAGTACTTC
TRBV2	TRBJ2-1	many	.	CASTATTYNEQFF	TGTGCCAGCACGGCTACCACCTACAATGAGCAGTTCTTC
TRBV12-3/TRBV12-4	TRBJ1-4	many	.	CASNKRGPNEKLFF	TGTGCCAGCAACAAACGGGGCCCCAATGAAAAACTGTTTTTT
TRBV11-2	TRBJ2-7	few	.	CASRGGSQGRYEQYF	TGTGCCAGCAGGGGTGGGAGCCAGGGGAGATACGAGCAGTACTTC
TRBV12-3/TRBV12-4	TRBJ1-4	.	.	CASSLSGEGGKLFF	TGTGCCAGCAGTTTGTCAGGGGAGGGTGGAAAACTGTTTTTT
TRBV7-2	TRBJ2-1	many	.	CASSWEGAYNEQFF	TGTGCCAGCAGCTGGGAGGGGGCTTACAATGAGCAGTTCTTC
TRBV28	TRBJ1-4	many	.	CASSLAGQIGEKLFF	TGTGCCAGCAGTTTAGCAGGGCAGATAGGGGAAAAACTGTTTTTT